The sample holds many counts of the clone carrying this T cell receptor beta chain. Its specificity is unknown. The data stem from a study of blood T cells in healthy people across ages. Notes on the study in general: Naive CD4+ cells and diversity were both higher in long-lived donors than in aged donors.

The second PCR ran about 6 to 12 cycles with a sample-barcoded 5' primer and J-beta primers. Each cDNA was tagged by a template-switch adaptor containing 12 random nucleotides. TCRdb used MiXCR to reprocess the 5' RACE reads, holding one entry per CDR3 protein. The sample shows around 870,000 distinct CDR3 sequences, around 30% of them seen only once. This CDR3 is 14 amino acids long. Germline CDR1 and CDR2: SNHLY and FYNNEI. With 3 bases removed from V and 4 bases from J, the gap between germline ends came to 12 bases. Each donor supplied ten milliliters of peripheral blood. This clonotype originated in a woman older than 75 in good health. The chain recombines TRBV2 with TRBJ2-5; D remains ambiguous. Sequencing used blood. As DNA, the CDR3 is TGTGCCAGCAGTGAGAGCAGCCTGATAGAGACCCAGTACTTC. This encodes CASSESSLIETQYF.